Listed below are T cell receptor beta chains from one sample, sequenced in a study of breast tumors, draining lymph nodes, adjacent tissues. One entry per CDR3 protein results from TCRdb running MiXCR on the multiplex PCR reads. The sample lists nearly 200,000 distinct CDR3 sequences; roughly 31% were seen once. Sequenced: axillary lymph node tissue. Source of these receptors: a female donor with breast cancer. Some clones in this sample may be carry-over from other donors' samples. The CDR3 runs from the conserved cysteine through the conserved F or W. Fields, in order: V gene, clone size, D gene, J gene, CDR3 DNA, CDR3 protein. The D gene is left open where the match is weak. A row's size may be missing; if present it is once, few, many or a size class.

TRBV6-1	many	TRBD1	TRBJ1-2	TGTGCCAGCAGTTTTTCGACAGGGCCCTTCGGCTACACCTTC	CASSFSTGPFGYTF
TRBV19	many	TRBD2	TRBJ2-3	TGTGCCAGTAGTCGAATAGCGGGAGGGCCTGCGTCAGATACGCAGTATTTT	CASSRIAGGPASDTQYF
TRBV10-3	many	TRBD1	TRBJ1-2	TGTGCCATCAGTGATCGACAGGGCCTTAACTATGGCTACACCTTC	CAISDRQGLNYGYTF
TRBV12-3/TRBV12-4	-	-	TRBJ2-5	TGTGCCAGCAGTCGCATGACAGTGGCCGAGACCCAGTACTTC	CASSRMTVAETQYF
TRBV6-5	once	TRBD1	TRBJ1-5	TGTGCCAGCAGTTGGGACAGGGCCGATCAGCCCCAGCATTTT	CASSWDRADQPQHF
TRBV4-1	-	TRBD2	TRBJ2-7	TGCGCCAGCAGCCCCCGACTAGCGGGGGGCTCCTACGAGCAGTACTTC	CASSPRLAGGSYEQYF
TRBV24-1	many	-	TRBJ2-2	TGTGCCACCAGTGATTCCAGGGGCCTGAACACCGGGGAGCTGTTTTTT	CATSDSRGLNTGELFF
TRBV6-2/TRBV6-3	many	-	TRBJ2-5	TGTGCCAGCACTGGGAATGGAGAGACCCAGTACTTC	CASTGNGETQYF
TRBV3-1	many	-	TRBJ2-7	TGTGCCAGCAGCCAAGGGGCACTCTACGAGCAGTACTTC	CASSQGALYEQYF
TRBV5-1	many	TRBD2	TRBJ2-1	TGCGCCAGCAGCTCCTCGTGGGGAGGGGGACTAGCGGACTACAATGAGCAGTTCTTC	CASSSSWGGGLADYNEQFF
TRBV20-1	many	TRBD1	TRBJ1-4	TGCAGTGCCACTGAAGGGGGCGACGGAGAAAAACTGTTTTTT	CSATEGGDGEKLFF
TRBV7-9	-	-	TRBJ1-6	TGTGCCAGCAGCATACAGGGTACGGATAATTCACCCCTCCACTTT	CASSIQGTDNSPLHF
TRBV6-1	many	TRBD1	TRBJ2-7	TGTGCCAGCCGATCCGGGACAGGGTTTTACGAGCAGTACTTC	CASRSGTGFYEQYF
TRBV7-3	-	TRBD1	TRBJ2-3	TGTGCCAGCAGCTCGGACAGGGACACTGAGCAGTATTTT	CASSSDRDTEQYF
TRBV20-1	many	TRBD1	TRBJ2-7	TGCAGTGCTAGACAGGGGGCCGGTTTGGGGTACGAGCAGTACTTC	CSARQGAGLGYEQYF
TRBV18	-	-	TRBJ1-5	TGTGCCAGCGCCGGCGGTGTACATAGCAATCAGCCCCAGCATTTT	CASAGGVHSNQPQHF
TRBV19	many	TRBD1	TRBJ2-7	TGTGCCAGTAGCCCATACAGGGGGCTTGACTACGAGCAGTACTTC	CASSPYRGLDYEQYF
TRBV19	-	TRBD1	TRBJ1-6	TGTGCCAGTAGTACCTTCACAGGGGGGACTGGTAATTCACCCCTCCACTTT	CASSTFTGGTGNSPLHF
TRBV20-1	many	-	TRBJ2-3	TGCAGTGCTAACCCCACCGCGGGGCACACAGATACGCAGTATTTT	CSANPTAGHTDTQYF
TRBV20-1	-	TRBD1	TRBJ2-7	TGCAGTGCTCCAAAGAGCAGCGAGGGACAGGGCTACGAGCAGTACTTC	CSAPKSSEGQGYEQYF
TRBV5-1	-	-	TRBJ2-5	TGCGCCAGCAGCTTGGGTCAGGGTGTAGACACCCAGTACTTC	CASSLGQGVDTQYF
TRBV6-5	-	-	TRBJ1-6	TGTGCCAGCAGTCACACAGGGTTTTACAATTCACCCCTCCACTTT	CASSHTGFYNSPLHF
TRBV6-1	few	-	TRBJ1-5	TGTGCCACAATGAGCTCAGGGGCGGGCCATCAGCCCCAGCATTTT	CATMSSGAGHQPQHF
TRBV12-3/TRBV12-4	many	-	TRBJ1-2	TGTGCCAGCAGTTTCGGGGGCGACTATGGCTACACCTTC	CASSFGGDYGYTF
TRBV9	-	-	TRBJ2-2	TGTGCCAGCAGCGTAGTTTACCTAGCACCCGGGGAGCTGTTTTTT	CASSVVYLAPGELFF
TRBV19	many	-	TRBJ2-5	TGTGCCAGTTCGGGTTTACAAGAGACCCAGTACTTC	CASSGLQETQYF
TRBV10-3	-	TRBD1	TRBJ1-2	TGTGCCATCAGTGCTTGGACAGGGCTTGGCTACACCTTC	CAISAWTGLGYTF
TRBV20-1	many	TRBD1	TRBJ2-7	TGCAGTGCTAGCCCGCCAATAGACAGGGCGAGCTCCTACGAGCAGTACTTC	CSASPPIDRASSYEQYF